This T cell receptor beta chain appears in the sequencing data of a study of cytotoxic CD8 clonotypes in ibrutinib-treated CLL. In the study overall: Researchers reported ten to twelve relapsed/refractory and roughly 14 treatment-naive patients, 17 of them IGHV unmutated. Response specimens were obtained following a median treatment duration of roughly 12 months, with a range of 6 to 36.

General study results and limits: Sample timing was unmatched between remission and later-progressing patients; lymph nodes unstudied.

Target depth was 1 in 200,000 to 1 in 1 million T cells, about 10x per clonotype. Clones were sequenced by immunoSEQ multiplex PCR, and TCRdb holds only the in-frame ones, with some missing. The sample shows a few hundred thousand clones, around 66% of them seen only once. On this clone itself: Its antigen is undetermined.

This receptor was obtained from a human donor with chronic lymphocytic leukemia. The specimen comprised PBMCs, sampled after 36 months of ibrutinib treatment.

DNA of the CDR3: TGCGCCAGCAGTCTGGCAGGGGAGAGCACAGATACGCAGTATTTT. This codes for CASSLAGESTDTQYF. The chain is built from TRBV4-3 and TRBJ2-3; maybe TRBD1 (6 bases). Germline V lookup: CDR1 LGHNA, CDR2 YSLEER. Trimming took off 6 bases at V and 0 bases at J, with 13 bases between the two ends. CDR3 size: 15 residues.